These 28 T cell receptor beta chains were sequenced from one sample in a study of blood T cell repertoires in COVID-19. The method was immunoSEQ multiplex PCR; TCRdb's version includes in-frame clones alone and lacks a portion of them. Of about 210,000 clones listed, 81% are singletons. The sample taken for sequencing was PBMCs or T cells enriched from blood (not recorded which). These receptors were taken from a woman between 50 and 59 years old with acute COVID-19.

In its sample, this clone was seen once. CDR3 protein: CASSLAHQETVNQPQHF. In DNA form, the CDR3 reads TGTGCCAGCAGCTTAGCCCATCAAGAGACAGTCAATCAGCCCCAGCATTTT. The chain couples TRBV7-8 to TRBJ1-5, with D maybe TRBD1 (5 bases). The germline V gene has CDR1 SGHVS and CDR2 FQNEAQ. Between the trimmed V and J ends, which lost 0 bases and 3 bases, there was a span of 15 bases. The CDR3 consists of 17 residues.

The genes are TRBV9 and TRBJ2-1; TRBD2 agrees at 10 bases. The CDR3 has 17 amino acids. V dropped 1 base and J dropped 6; count of bases not matched to a gene: 10. The germline V gene encodes CDR1 SGDLS and CDR2 YYNGEE. The CDR3 DNA sequence: TGTGCCAGCAGCGTAAGGGGTACTAGCGGGATAGTCAATGAGCAGTTCTTC. Protein product: CASSVRGTSGIVNEQFF. The full variable domain, rest sourced from reference TRBV9 and TRBJ2-1, is DSGVTQTPKHLITATGQRVTLRCSPRSGDLSVYWYQQSLDQGLQFLIQYYNGEERAKGNILERFSAQQFPDLHSELNLSSLELGDSALYFCASSVRGTSGIVNEQFFGPGTRLTVL.

The genes are TRBV7-2 and TRBJ2-4, with 8 bases matching TRBD1. V was clipped by 4 bases and J by 10 bases; unmatched bases: 9. Looked up from germline, CDR1 is SGHTA and CDR2 is FQGNSA. The length of the CDR3 is 14 residues. CDR3 nucleotide sequence: TGTGCCAGCAGCTATAAAGGACAGGGCAAAATTCAGTACTTC. Amino acids: CASSYKGQGKIQYF.

The chain joins TRBV7-2 to TRBJ1-1; no firm D call. The length of the CDR3 is 13 residues. The V end was cut by 5 bases, the J end by 5 bases, with 12 bases between. Germline V gene sequence: CDR1 SGHTA, CDR2 FQGNSA. CDR3 coding DNA: TGTGCCAGCAGCAAGACCAGGTTGACTGAAGCTTTCTTT. Protein: CASSKTRLTEAFF. The complete variable domain, with remaining parts taken from reference TRBV7-2 and TRBJ1-1, reads GAGVSQSPSNKVTEKGKDVELRCDPISGHTALYWYRQSLGQGLEFLIYFQGNSAPDKSGLPSDRFSAERTGGSVSTLTIQRTQQEDSAVYLCASSKTRLTEAFFGQGTRLTVV.

The V call is TRBV3-1 (or the pseudogene TRBV3-2), the J call TRBJ2-5; 8 bases map to TRBD2. V lost 4 bases to trimming and J lost 3 bases; unmatched junction nucleotides: 7. CDR3 length: 15 amino acids. CDR1 and CDR2 from the germline V gene are LGHDT and YNNKEL (reference sequence). The CDR3, as DNA: TGTGCCAGCAGCCTGCGACTAGCGCGGGAAGAGACCCAGTACTTC. Residues: CASSLRLAREETQYF.

This clone has a single count. The chain has TRBV5-6 and TRBJ1-3; tentative D call: TRBD1 (6 bases). Germline V gene sequence: CDR1 SGHDT, CDR2 YYEEEE. The CDR3 consists of 17 residues. V shed 3 bases and J shed 4 bases, with 20 bases lying between them. The CDR3 spells CASSSRGAGARGNTIYF. For the CDR3, the DNA is TGTGCCAGCAGCTCCCGGGGTGCGGGGGCGAGAGGAAACACCATATATTTT.

V and J are TRBV19 and TRBJ1-1; D is unclear. Trimming left V 6 bases short and J 4 bases short, with 15 bases between. The CDR3 sequence is 14 residues long. CDR1 LNHDA and CDR2 SQIVND come from the germline V gene (reference sequence). The CDR3 protein is CASRPSPRGTEAFF. DNA for the CDR3: TGTGCCAGTAGGCCAAGCCCCCGAGGCACTGAAGCTTTCTTT.

The J gene is TRBJ2-5, the V gene TRBV7-9, with TRBD1 matching 11 bases. The CDR3 is 14 amino acids. V lost 4 bases and J lost 4; bases outside the gene matches: 2. Germline V gene sequence: CDR1 SEHNR, CDR2 FQNEAQ (reference sequence). Here the CDR3 DNA reads TGTGCCAGCAGCTCCGGGACAGGGGGAGAGACCCAGTACTTC. As protein: CASSSGTGGETQYF.

This clone appeared a single time. The chain combines TRBV7-9 with TRBJ2-3, with 7 bases that match TRBD1. After removal of 8 bases from V and 2 bases from J, the junction contained 4 bases not matched to a gene. Germline V CDR1 and CDR2: SEHNR, FQNEAQ (reference sequence). The CDR3 length is 13 residues. In DNA form, the CDR3 reads TGTGCCAGCCGGGACAGAGCCACAGATACGCAGTATTTT. It translates to CASRDRATDTQYF.

The chain uses TRBV23-1 and TRBJ2-7; TRBD1 matches at 7 bases. TRBV23-1 has ORF status, its function being uncertain. With V trimmed by 8 bases and J by 5 bases, 12 bases remained unmatched. The CDR3 contains 14 residues. The CDR3 loop is CASSTTGFENEQYF. Written as DNA, the CDR3 is TGCGCCAGCTCGACGACAGGGTTTGAAAACGAGCAGTACTTC.

The chain joins TRBV5-4 to TRBJ1-2, with 9 bases that match TRBD1. V lost 4 bases and J lost 8; bases outside the gene matches: 12. This CDR3 has 15 amino acids. Germline V gene lookup returns CDR1 SGHNT and CDR2 YYREEE (reference sequence). The CDR3 nucleotides are TGTGCCAGCAGCCTTACAGGGGGCCGATTGAAGGGCTACACCTTC. Protein product: CASSLTGGRLKGYTF.

The gene calls are TRBV7-8 and TRBJ2-1, with 7 positions matching TRBD2. The germline gives CDR1 SGHVS, CDR2 FQNEAQ. The CDR3 is 15 residues long. V trimming: 1 base; J trimming: 3 bases; junction bases outside the gene matches: 3. CDR3 DNA sequence: TGTGCCAGCAGCTTAGGACTAGCACTCTACAATGAGCAGTTCTTC. Amino acids: CASSLGLALYNEQFF.

V is TRBV9 and J is TRBJ1-1; the D is unclear. V lost 0 bases to trimming and J lost 0 bases, with 6 bases between them. From germline, CDR1 is SGDLS and CDR2 YYNGEE. The CDR3 runs 14 residues. The CDR3 bases are TGTGCCAGCAGCGTAGTGGCAGTGAACACTGAAGCTTTCTTT. This codes for CASSVVAVNTEAFF.

This chain joins TRBV7-2 and TRBJ1-5; a weak D match, TRBD1 (6 bases). Germline-derived CDR1 and CDR2 are SGHTA and FQGNSA. The germline V and J ends were trimmed by 4 bases and 1 base, with 11 bases remaining between them. CDR3 size: 15 residues. In DNA, the CDR3 is TGTGCCAGCAGCTCCGGGACACTGAGCAATCAGCCCCAGCATTTT. Protein sequence: CASSSGTLSNQPQHF. The entire variable domain, with the rest obtained from reference TRBV7-2 and TRBJ1-5, is as follows: GAGVSQSPSNKVTEKGKDVELRCDPISGHTALYWYRQSLGQGLEFLIYFQGNSAPDKSGLPSDRFSAERTGGSVSTLTIQRTQQEDSAVYLCASSSGTLSNQPQHFGDGTRLSIL.

The sample holds a few counts of this clone. The rearrangement uses TRBV6-5 and TRBJ1-2; 9 bases map to TRBD1. The germline gives CDR1 MNHEY, CDR2 SVGAGI. V shed 11 bases and J 1 base; nucleotides not matched to a gene: 5. The CDR3 has 13 amino acids. CDR3: CAAYRGLNYGYTF. In DNA, the CDR3 is TGTGCCGCATACAGGGGGCTTAACTATGGCTACACCTTC.

The V call is TRBV18, the J call TRBJ1-5; D might be TRBD1 (6 bases). The CDR3 totals 17 residues. Germline lookup yields CDR1 KGHSH and CDR2 LQKENI. V was pared by 4 bases and J by 1 base, with 17 bases between. CDR3 residues: CASSLLGGDQSNQPQHF. The CDR3, as DNA: TGTGCCAGCTCACTCTTAGGGGGGGACCAAAGCAATCAGCCCCAGCATTTT.

This clone was found once. V gene TRBV19 combines with J gene TRBJ2-6; 11 nucleotides match TRBD1. CDR3 size: 18 residues. The germline gives CDR1 LNHDA, CDR2 SQIVND (reference sequence). J lost 1 base, V lost 0 bases, and 2 bases had no gene match. The CDR3, as DNA: TGTGCCAGTAGTATAGACGGGACAGGGGGGTCTGGGGCCAACGTCCTGACTTTC. Translating it yields CASSIDGTGGSGANVLTF.

J is TRBJ2-1 and V is TRBV10-3, with D possibly matching TRBD1 (5 bases). The CDR3 totals 13 residues. V lost 3 bases and J lost 9, with 12 bases in between. CDR1 is ENHRY, CDR2 SYGVKD, per germline. CDR3 coding DNA: TGTGCCATCAGTGACCCATTAGGGGTTGAGCAGTTCTTC. Translating it yields CAISDPLGVEQFF.

The chain has TRBV7-9 and TRBJ1-2; D perhaps matches TRBD1 (5 bases). The length of the CDR3 is 14 residues. Germline V gene lookup returns CDR1 SEHNR and CDR2 FQNEAQ (reference sequence). V shed 6 bases and J shed 3 bases, with 14 bases lying between them. CDR3: CASSQTGVDYGYTF. In nucleotides, the CDR3 is TGTGCCAGCAGTCAAACGGGGGTGGACTATGGCTACACCTTC.

This clone was counted between two and nine times. This chain joins TRBV19 and TRBJ2-1, with D unresolved. The germline gives CDR1 LNHDA, CDR2 SQIVND (reference sequence). The CDR3 covers 14 residues. Trimming shortened V by 7 bases and J by 0 bases, and 10 bases separated the two germline ends. CDR3 coding DNA: TGTGCCAGTAAGGTGCGGAGCTCCTACAATGAGCAGTTCTTC. As protein: CASKVRSSYNEQFF.

The chain has TRBV19 and TRBJ2-1; TRBD2 agrees at 14 bases. Germline lookup yields CDR1 LNHDA and CDR2 SQIVND (reference sequence). The CDR3 runs to 16 residues. Trimming removed 9 bases from V and 2 bases from J; junction bases left unmatched: 6. The DNA for the CDR3 is TGTGCCAGCGGACTAGCGGGAGGCTGGACCTACAATGAGCAGTTCTTC. Its protein is CASGLAGGWTYNEQFF.

This sequence joins TRBV6-9 and TRBJ1-5; D possibly corresponds to TRBD1 (5 bases). Germline V gives CDR1 MNHGY, CDR2 SVAAGI. The CDR3 covers 15 residues. Trimming pared 2 bases from V and 4 bases from J, leaving 12 bases between. The CDR3 protein is CASSYTTGSNQPQHF. Here the CDR3 DNA reads TGTGCCAGCAGTTATACCACAGGCTCTAATCAGCCCCAGCATTTT.

The CDR3 protein is CATSRQFKETQYF. The CDR3 DNA reads TGTGCCACCAGCAGACAGTTTAAAGAGACCCAGTACTTC. This chain connects TRBV15 to TRBJ2-5; D remains ambiguous. The length of the CDR3 is 13 residues. Germline V CDR1 and CDR2: LNHNV, YYDKDF (reference sequence). Trimming removed 2 bases from V and 3 bases from J, with 7 bases in between.

The chain recombines TRBV9 with TRBJ1-4, with TRBD1 matching over 9 bases. The trim removed 0 bases at V and 6 bases at J, leaving 6 bases unmatched. In germline, CDR1 is SGDLS, CDR2 YYNGEE. This CDR3 comprises 16 residues. Here the CDR3 DNA reads TGTGCCAGCAGCGTAGGGAACAGGGGGCCGGATGAAAAACTGTTTTTT. Translating gives CASSVGNRGPDEKLFF. The full variable domain, in which reference TRBV9 and TRBJ1-4 provide the parts outside the CDR3, is DSGVTQTPKHLITATGQRVTLRCSPRSGDLSVYWYQQSLDQGLQFLIQYYNGEERAKGNILERFSAQQFPDLHSELNLSSLELGDSALYFCASSVGNRGPDEKLFFGSGTQLSVL.

The chain employs TRBV4-1 and TRBJ2-7; 7 positions agree with TRBD2. The CDR3 consists of 17 residues. The junction had 9 bases not matched to a gene; V was cut back by 1 base and J by 0 bases. Germline lookup yields CDR1 MGHRA and CDR2 YSYEKL. The chain's CDR3 is CASSQVSPGLSSYEQYF. Written as DNA, the CDR3 is TGCGCCAGCAGCCAAGTTTCACCGGGACTAAGCTCCTACGAGCAGTACTTC.

The chain joins TRBV11-2 to TRBJ1-2; perhaps TRBD1 as D (5 bases). V was clipped by 5 bases and J by 2 bases, with 9 bases between them. Germline loops: CDR1 SGHAT, CDR2 FQNNGV. The CDR3 spans 13 residues. CDR3 nucleotide sequence: TGTGCCAGCAGCAGGGGTGTCAACTATGGCTACACCTTC. Translation gives CASSRGVNYGYTF.

V usage is TRBV2 and J usage is TRBJ2-4; possible D gene TRBD1, 5 bases. The V gene's germline CDR1 is SNHLY and CDR2 FYNNEI. CDR3 length: 15 residues. Trimming removed 8 bases from V and 0 bases from J, with 14 bases in between. The CDR3 DNA reads TGTGCCAGCCTCAGGGTGCGAGGAGCCAAAAACATTCAGTACTTC. It is translated as CASLRVRGAKNIQYF.

The genes are TRBV5-8 and TRBJ1-5, with a possible D match to TRBD1 (6 bases). Germline CDR1 and CDR2: SGHTS and YDEGEE. This CDR3 is built from 13 residues. V lost 0 bases and J lost 6, with 7 bases in between. The CDR3 coding sequence is TGTGCCAGCAGCTTGGTAGGGGGTCAGCCCCAGCATTTT. Residues: CASSLVGGQPQHF.